This TCR beta chain was sequenced during a study of identical twins. MiXCR was run by TCRdb on the 5' RACE reads, yielding one entry per CDR3 protein. The data contain 450,000 to 650,000 distinct CDR3 sequences, roughly 15% of them singletons. Study-level points and caveats: While abundant cord blood beta clonotypes carried fewer insertions, memory repertoires showed no such pattern. Out-of-frame alpha sequences shared by twins were enriched for low generation probability.

A remark on this clonotype: The antigen remains unidentified.

In addition, the sample was reused for a study of yellow fever vaccine responses in identical twins.

The sequence came from a woman younger than 35 in good health. Sequencing used CD4+ T cells sorted from blood.

The CDR3 DNA is TGTGCCACCAGTGGTGGACAGGGGGCGATTTTTTACAATGAGCAGTTCTTC. The encoded protein is CATSGGQGAIFYNEQFF. The rearrangement joins TRBV24-1 to TRBJ2-1; 11 nucleotides line up with TRBD1. With V trimmed by 5 bases and J by 4 bases, 9 bases remained unmatched. Germline CDR1 is KGHDR and CDR2 is SFDVKD. This CDR3 is built from 17 residues.